These 28 T cell receptor beta chains originate from one sample sequenced in a study of low-dose radiotherapy and immunotherapy resistance in tumors. Primers used for first-strand cDNA, a TRAV- and TRBV-specific set, covered both alpha and beta chains. PCR amplification of the TCRs was performed with Phusion for 20 PCR cycles, and it relied on a constant-region primer together with a V-primer adapter. TCRdb independently ran MiXCR on the reads; one entry per CDR3 protein. The data show 75,000 to 95,000 distinct CDR3 sequences, with about 20% seen just once and 4.5% to 7.5% held by the top ten. The time point was: before trial treatment. The sample consisted of PBMCs, taken before treatment. The source is a male donor with prostate cancer.

This clonotype was counted at least ten times. The V gene is TRBV2, the J gene TRBJ2-4; D unresolved. The CDR3 spans 13 residues. Deletions cut 6 bases from V and 3 bases from J, with 9 bases between. CDR1 and CDR2 (germline): SNHLY, FYNNEI. In DNA, the CDR3 is TGTGCCAGCAGAGGAGACGGCAAAAACATTCAGTACTTC. Its translation: CASRGDGKNIQYF.

This clonotype was counted at least ten times. The gene calls are TRBV12-3 or TRBV12-4 and TRBJ2-2; 7 bases agree with TRBD1. CDR3 length: 15 residues. J gave up 1 base and V 5 bases, and 4 bases lay outside the gene matches. CDR3 nucleotide sequence: TGTGCCAGCAGTCCCCGGACAGGGAACACCGGGGAGCTGTTTTTT. Translation: CASSPRTGNTGELFF.

This clonotype was picked up many times. The chain links TRBV5-1 to TRBJ2-5, with TRBD2 identical over 8 bases. Trimming at V came to 4 bases and at J to 4 bases, leaving 6 bases not matched to a gene. The CDR3 has 14 residues. The V gene's germline CDR1 is SGHRS and CDR2 YFSETQ. This chain's CDR3 is CASSGGLAVETQYF. The CDR3 DNA is TGCGCCAGCAGCGGAGGACTAGCCGTAGAGACCCAGTACTTC.

In this sample, this clonotype turned up many times. V is TRBV9 and J is TRBJ2-7, with D perhaps matching TRBD1 or TRBD2 (5 bases each). This CDR3 is built from 15 residues. V was shortened by 1 base and J by 4 bases, with 15 bases between the two germline ends. Germline V lookup: CDR1 SGDLS, CDR2 YYNGEE. In nucleotides, the CDR3 is TGTGCCAGCAGCGTAACAGCCGGGACCTCTTACGAGCAGTACTTC. Translation: CASSVTAGTSYEQYF.

This CDR3 is CSAPGQMNTEAFF. The CDR3 coding sequence is TGCAGCGCCCCAGGACAAATGAACACTGAAGCTTTCTTT. The V call is TRBV29-1, the J call TRBJ1-1; maybe TRBD1 (5 bases). This CDR3 has 13 residues. Trimming cost V 7 bases and J 0 bases, with 12 bases left between them. Per the germline V gene, CDR1 is SQVTM and CDR2 is ANQGSEA.

About this clonotype itself: A read error likely explains this, since a far larger clone differs by one base. The chain recombines TRBV6-8 with TRBJ2-5; 7 bases match TRBD1. The V gene's germline CDR1 is MNHGY and CDR2 SAAAGT. Trimming at V came to 6 bases and at J to 2 bases, leaving 3 bases not matched to a gene. The CDR3 totals 13 residues. CDR3 in DNA: TGTGCCAGCAGACAGGGGATTCAAGAGACCCAGTACTTC. It encodes CASRQGIQETQYF.

There are many counts of this clonotype. The chain couples TRBV6-1 to TRBJ1-5; D is undetermined. The CDR3 extends over 13 amino acids. V lost 9 bases, J lost 1 base, and 10 bases lay in between. CDR1 is MNHNS and CDR2 is SASEGT in the germline V gene. The CDR3 region has the DNA TGTGCCAGTAGCGTAAGGAGCAATCAGCCCCAGCATTTT. Its translation: CASSVRSNQPQHF.

This clonotype was detected ten times or more. The chain employs TRBV18 and TRBJ1-5, with 7 bases fitting TRBD1. Germline V gene sequence: CDR1 KGHSH, CDR2 LQKENI. Trimming removed 4 bases from V and 3 bases from J; junction bases left unmatched: 9. The CDR3 is 16 residues long. The CDR3 DNA reads as TGTGCCAGCTCACAGCAGGGGGGGACGGACAATCAGCCCCAGCATTTT. Translating gives CASSQQGGTDNQPQHF.

This clonotype was observed many times. The chain is built from TRBV12-3 or TRBV12-4 and TRBJ2-4; D possibly uses TRBD1 or TRBD2 (5 bases each). The CDR3 is made up of 13 amino acids. V was cut by 6 bases and J by 9 bases, with 15 bases left in between. CDR3 nucleotide sequence: TGTGCCAGCAGACCCCAGGGAGAGAGCATTCAGTACTTC. Its protein product is CASRPQGESIQYF.

This clonotype was observed many times. The chain has TRBV5-1 and TRBJ1-1, with 11 nucleotides matching TRBD1. V dropped 3 bases and J dropped 1; count of bases not matched to a gene: 2. This CDR3 region has 15 residues. The germline gives CDR1 SGHRS, CDR2 YFSETQ. CDR3 in DNA: TGCGCCAGCAGCTGGGGACAGGGGGGGAACACTGAAGCTTTCTTT. It specifies CASSWGQGGNTEAFF.

V is TRBV28 and J is TRBJ2-3, with TRBD2 identical over 9 bases. Unmatched junction bases numbered 5, after V lost 3 bases and J lost 1 base. The CDR3 contains 16 residues. Germline V gene sequence: CDR1 MDHEN, CDR2 SYDVKM. Here the CDR3 DNA reads TGTGCCAGCAGTTTGGGTGGCGGGAGGGGCACAGATACGCAGTATTTT. Translated, it gives CASSLGGGRGTDTQYF. The full variable domain, with the rest looked up from reference TRBV28 and TRBJ2-3, is DVKVTQSSRYLVKRTGEKVFLECVQDMDHENMFWYRQDPGLGLRLIYFSYDVKMKEKGDIPEGYSVSREKKERFSLILESASTNQTSMYLCASSLGGGRGTDTQYFGPGTRLTVL.

This clonotype has a count of ten or more. V is TRBV2 and J is TRBJ2-2, with D possibly matching TRBD1 (6 bases). Trimming stripped 8 bases from V and 4 bases from J, with 14 bases between. The CDR3 consists of 14 residues. Germline CDR1 SNHLY, CDR2 FYNNEI. The CDR3 loop reads CASGQGLLTGELFF. The CDR3 DNA follows: TGTGCCAGCGGGCAGGGGCTCCTCACCGGGGAGCTGTTTTTT. The whole variable domain, filled in from reference TRBV2 and TRBJ2-2, reads EPEVTQTPSHQVTQMGQEVILRCVPISNHLYFYWYRQILGQKVEFLVSFYNNEISEKSEIFDDQFSVERPDGSNFTLKIRSTKLEDSAMYFCASGQGLLTGELFFGEGSRLTVL.

Many counts were recorded for this clonotype. V gene TRBV7-2 combines with J gene TRBJ2-1, with 7 bases fitting TRBD2. The length of the CDR3 is 13 residues. J lost 10 bases, V lost 1 base, and 4 bases had no gene match. Germline assignment: CDR1 SGHTA and CDR2 FQGNSA. The CDR3 loop is CASSLGTSAEQFF. CDR3 in DNA: TGTGCCAGCAGCTTAGGCACTAGCGCAGAGCAGTTCTTC. The variable domain in full, with the rest retrieved from reference TRBV7-2 and TRBJ2-1, is GAGVSQSPSNKVTEKGKDVELRCDPISGHTALYWYRQSLGQGLEFLIYFQGNSAPDKSGLPSDRFSAERTGGSVSTLTIQRTQQEDSAVYLCASSLGTSAEQFFGPGTRLTVL.

The rearrangement links TRBV5-1 to TRBJ2-5; 7 bases fit TRBD1. CDR1 and CDR2 (germline): SGHRS, YFSETQ. The J segment lost 5 bases and the V segment lost 7 bases, leaving 8 bases of the junction unmatched. The CDR3 totals 13 residues. CDR3 region: CASHETGPETQYF. The CDR3 DNA reads TGCGCCAGCCACGAGACAGGGCCCGAGACCCAGTACTTC.

The sample holds many counts of this clonotype. The V call is TRBV5-1, the J call TRBJ2-1; 15 bases agree with TRBD2. Unmatched junction bases numbered 11, after V lost 3 bases and J lost 4 bases. CDR1 SGHRS and CDR2 YFSETQ come from the germline V gene. The CDR3 totals 19 residues. This CDR3 reads CASSWRTSGGVERYNEQFF. The CDR3 region has the DNA TGCGCCAGCAGCTGGCGGACTAGCGGGGGGGTAGAAAGGTACAATGAGCAGTTCTTC.

This chain joins TRBV12-3 or TRBV12-4 and TRBJ2-3; D is uncertain. CDR3 length: 12 residues. V lost 6 bases and J 11 bases, leaving 15 bases between the germline ends. CDR3 amino acids: CASSLRPVGQYF. The CDR3 coding sequence is TGTGCCAGCAGCCTTCGCCCAGTTGGGCAGTATTTT.

This clonotype was found many times. The V gene is TRBV28, the J gene TRBJ1-2, with D uncertain. Per germline, CDR1 MDHEN and CDR2 SYDVKM. This CDR3 spans 11 amino acids. The V and J ends lost 5 bases and 5 bases respectively, with 6 bases between them. CDR3 nucleotides: TGTGCCAGCAGTGGGTCGTATGGCTACACCTTC. Translated, it gives CASSGSYGYTF.

This clonotype was observed many times. V and J are TRBV7-2 and TRBJ1-3; TRBD1 might be the D (6 bases). Per the germline V gene, CDR1 is SGHTA and CDR2 is FQGNSA. Trimming pared 1 base from V and 0 bases from J, leaving 13 bases between. The CDR3 is 17 residues long. CDR3 sequence: CASSLVGGITSGNTIYF. CDR3 nucleotide sequence: TGTGCCAGCAGCTTAGTAGGGGGGATTACCTCTGGAAACACCATATATTTT.

This clonotype was recorded at least ten times. The chain links TRBV23-1 to TRBJ2-6; 12 positions match TRBD1. TRBV23-1 is annotated as an ORF whose role is uncertain. The CDR3 contains 18 residues. V shed 4 bases, J shed 4 bases, and the junction held 8 bases outside the gene matches. This CDR3 reads CASSPRGQGAPGANVLTF. CDR3 sequence (DNA): TGCGCCAGCAGTCCTCGGGGACAGGGGGCTCCCGGGGCCAACGTCCTGACTTTC.

In its sample, this clonotype was seen many times. The chain recombines TRBV5-1 with TRBJ2-1; D call uncertain. V lost 2 bases to trimming and J lost 10 bases, with 10 bases between them. The germline V gene has CDR1 SGHRS and CDR2 YFSETQ. CDR3 size: 12 residues. Written as DNA, the CDR3 is TGCGCCAGCAGCTTAAGCGCAAGAGAGCAGTTCTTC. Residues: CASSLSAREQFF.

To note about this clonotype: One base separates it from a far larger clone, so it is likely a read error. The chain joins TRBV28 to TRBJ2-7; 11 nucleotides match TRBD2. This CDR3 has 16 residues. Per the germline V gene, CDR1 is MDHEN and CDR2 is SYDVKM. J was trimmed by 7 bases and V by 3 bases; bases with no gene match: 11. CDR3 nucleotide sequence: TGTGCCAGCAGTTTGATGACTAGCGGGATTTACAATGAGCAGTACTTC. It translates to CASSLMTSGIYNEQYF.

About this clonotype itself: This may stem from a read error, because a much larger clone lies one nucleotide away. The chain carries TRBV7-3 and TRBJ2-1; 9 nucleotides align to TRBD1. Germline CDR1 is SGHTA and CDR2 is FQGTGA. This CDR3 has 15 amino acids. The CDR3 here is CTSSQGTGTYNEQFF. CDR3 coding DNA: TGTACCAGCAGCCAAGGGACAGGGACGTACAATGAGCAGTTCTTC.

This clonotype has ten or more counts. The CDR3 spells CASSPRRGAAGSLHF. The CDR3 DNA follows: TGTGCCAGCAGTCCACGCCGCGGTGCCGCGGGGTCCCTCCACTTT. The rearrangement uses TRBV12-3 or TRBV12-4 and TRBJ1-6; D is unclear. This CDR3 contains 15 residues. V was clipped by 5 bases and J by 14 bases, with 22 bases between them.

Many counts were recorded for this clonotype. The chain uses TRBV10-3 and TRBJ2-3, with TRBD2 matching over 7 bases. CDR1 is ENHRY and CDR2 is SYGVKD in the germline V gene. This CDR3 has 15 residues. V shed 3 bases and J 0 bases; nucleotides not matched to a gene: 3. The CDR3 is CAISESGTSTDTQYF. In DNA, the CDR3 is TGTGCCATCAGTGAAAGCGGGACTAGCACAGATACGCAGTATTTT.

This clonotype was counted many times. V is TRBV18 and J is TRBJ2-7; 11 nucleotides match TRBD1. This CDR3 has 14 residues. V was pared by 5 bases and J by 3 bases, with 3 bases of the junction left unmatched. CDR1 and CDR2 (germline): KGHSH, LQKENI. As DNA, the CDR3 is TGTGCCAGCTCAACCGGGACAGGGGGCTACGAGCAGTACTTC. The encoded protein is CASSTGTGGYEQYF.

On this clonotype: This likely traces to a read error, being one base from a far larger clone. This chain joins TRBV6-5 and TRBJ1-6, with D uncertain. Germline V gene lookup returns CDR1 MNHEY and CDR2 SVGAGI. The V end lost 4 bases, the J end lost 8 bases, and 12 bases lay between the germline ends. CDR3 length equals 14 residues. The CDR3 DNA sequence: TGTGCCAGCAGTTTCTCGAAAGAGGATTCACCCCTCCACTTT. Translating gives CASSFSKEDSPLHF.

This clonotype has ten or more counts. The rearrangement uses TRBV7-6 and TRBJ2-5, with a tentative D call TRBD2 (5 bases). The CDR3 has 15 residues. Looked up from germline, CDR1 is SGHVS and CDR2 is FNYEAQ. V lost 0 bases to trimming and J lost 2 bases, with 10 bases between them. The CDR3 nucleotides read TGTGCCAGCAGCTTAGCGGGCGGGCATCAAGAGACCCAGTACTTC. Residues: CASSLAGGHQETQYF.

This clonotype was observed many times. At one of its ends the junction is not consistent with the germline gene, which may arise from a read error. The chain couples TRBV4-2 to TRBJ2-1, with a possible D match to TRBD2 (6 bases). The CDR3 contains 18 residues. Looked up from germline, CDR1 is LGHNA and CDR2 is YNFKEQ. CDR3 bases: TGTGCCAGCAGACAAGACATAGCGGTGGGCGGGATATACAATGAGCAGTTCTTC. Encoded protein: CASRQDIAVGGIYNEQFF.